This T cell receptor beta chain appears in the sequencing data of a study of blood T cell repertoires in COVID-19 (dated by TCRdb to the early 2020s). With regard to the full study: Samples covering the acute and convalescent phases of COVID-19 were provided by collaborators in the United States, Italy and Spain. Deeply sampled blood TCRbeta repertoires from subjects exposed to, actively infected with, or recovered from COVID-19 were included in the dataset. The material from the prospective study consisted of cDNA or gDNA derived from T cells, B-cell-depleted T cells, or PBMCs. The samples were drawn from two sources: the first 160 participants of the ongoing ImmuneRACE study, and 950 to 1,500 subjects contributed by 6 global collaborators. The repertoires were made available in a free public database intended to serve as a resource for research on the immune response to SARS-CoV-2. Where available, HLA class I and class II types were obtained from metadata supplied by the sample provider rather than from assay-based typing. Sample metadata almost always included a de-identified subject ID, COVID-19 status, age in years and sex. Results and caveats for the whole study, not just this receptor: The quantity of clinical and demographic metadata differed by source and by participant and was supplied without curation.

The CDR3 measures 15 amino acids from cysteine to phenylalanine. The CDR3 DNA has 45 bases and is translated from base 1. CDR1 and CDR2 are drawn from the germline V gene: SGHRS, YFSETQ. V is pruned by 0 bases and J by 4 bases, leaving 5 bases of the junction without a gene match. The immunoSEQ Assay, a bias-controlled multiplex PCR, was used to amplify TCRbeta CDR3 regions from genomic DNA. From the authors' description of their analysis: Nucleated cell counts per sample were estimated from amplification of reference gene primers within the assay. To quantify the absolute abundance of each unique TCRbeta CDR3 rearrangement, sequence reads were collapsed and filtered. Productive Simpson clonality was computed per sample as the square root of Simpson's diversity index over productive rearrangements. The source is immuneACCESS, and TCRdb retained only in-frame sequences with V and J called. Part of the clones is not carried over; for the studies checked, unresolved V genes explain less than half of this, and the remainder is unexplained. The V and J calls and clone size were taken over from that table, and D and trimming were inferred from the DNA. The sample yields about 55,000 clones; almost 90% were counted once. About 8.5% of the sample goes to the ten largest clones.

Whole blood was collected in K2EDTA tubes by collaborating institutions according to the institutions' own protocols. For TCRbeta analysis, collaborators shipped samples in one of three forms: frozen whole blood, isolated PBMCs, or DNA extracted from either of those sample types. Regarding this clone: Its antigen is not yet known. No much larger clonotype is one base removed from it; base qualities were not supplied.

The V and J segments used are TRBV5-1 and TRBJ2-7, with TRBD2 identical over 9 junction bases. The TCR was taken from a man between 60 and 75 years old with active COVID-19. The sequenced sample consisted of peripheral blood. The CDR3 region reads CASSLGLAGDYEQYF. The nucleotide sequence is TGCGCCAGCAGCTTGGGGTTAGCGGGAGATTACGAGCAGTACTTC.